Below are 5 T cell receptor beta chains sequenced from a single sample in a study of identical twins (dated by TCRdb to 2016 to 2017). The library was produced with 5' RACE. Sequenced on an Illumina HiSeq 2000. In-frame beta chains were kept once TCRdb had trimmed the public reads at Q25 with fastp and called clones with MiXCR. Each entry merges the rows of one CDR3 protein and shows their most common DNA and genes. In this sample the table shows 300,000 or so distinct CDR3 sequences, roughly 9% of which occur a single time. The biggest ten clones account for 6% to 8.5% of the sample. The sample was also reused in another study, on yellow fever vaccine responses in identical twins.

Sequenced: CD8+ T cells sorted from blood. These TCRs come from a woman aged 18-29 years in good health.

This clonotype was recorded a few times. The gene calls are TRBV7-8 and TRBJ2-5; 12 nucleotides agree with TRBD1. CDR1 is SGHVS and CDR2 is FQNEAQ in the germline V gene. The CDR3 is made up of 16 amino acids. Trimming at V came to 0 bases and at J to 4 bases, leaving 3 bases not matched to a gene. The CDR3 region is CASSLAQGQGAETQYF. The CDR3 DNA reads as TGTGCCAGCAGCTTAGCCCAGGGACAGGGGGCAGAGACCCAGTACTTC.

The table lists this clonotype with a count of one. CDR3 sequence reads: CGASDSIGTIPLAGVPGELFF. As DNA, the CDR3 is TGTGGGGCCAGTGATTCAATTGGTACCATACCTCTAGCGGGAGTACCCGGGGAGCTGTTTTTT. The chain carries TRBV24-1 and TRBJ2-2, with TRBD2 identical over 10 bases. The CDR3 contains 21 residues. Looked up from germline, CDR1 is KGHDR and CDR2 is SFDVKD.

The sample holds a few counts of this clonotype. The rearrangement links TRBV27 to TRBJ2-7, with D perhaps matching TRBD1 or TRBD2 (6 bases each). This CDR3 has 15 amino acids. The germline V gene has CDR1 MNHEY and CDR2 SMNVEV (reference sequence). Trimming removed 4 bases from V and 0 bases from J, with 13 bases in between. The CDR3 reads CASSWGAPSSYEQYF. CDR3 in DNA: TGTGCCAGCAGTTGGGGGGCCCCTAGCTCCTACGAGCAGTACTTC.

The V gene is TRBV30, the J gene TRBJ2-7; 8 bases are shared with TRBD1. This CDR3 contains 13 residues. V gave up 2 bases and J gave up 2 bases; unmatched junction bases: 2. Germline V lookup: CDR1 GTSNPN, CDR2 SVGIG (reference sequence). The CDR3 DNA reads as TGTGCCTGGAGTACAGGGGGGACCTACGAGCAGTACTTC. The encoded protein is CAWSTGGTYEQYF.

This clonotype turned up a few times. The gene calls are TRBV27 and TRBJ1-1; D possibly corresponds to TRBD1 (5 bases). Germline V CDR1 and CDR2: MNHEY, SMNVEV (reference sequence). The V and J ends lost 8 bases and 1 base respectively, with 14 bases between them. CDR3 size: 14 residues. This chain's CDR3 is CASSIPGTNTEAFF. The CDR3 region has the DNA TGTGCCAGCTCGATCCCGGGGACGAACACTGAAGCTTTCTTT.